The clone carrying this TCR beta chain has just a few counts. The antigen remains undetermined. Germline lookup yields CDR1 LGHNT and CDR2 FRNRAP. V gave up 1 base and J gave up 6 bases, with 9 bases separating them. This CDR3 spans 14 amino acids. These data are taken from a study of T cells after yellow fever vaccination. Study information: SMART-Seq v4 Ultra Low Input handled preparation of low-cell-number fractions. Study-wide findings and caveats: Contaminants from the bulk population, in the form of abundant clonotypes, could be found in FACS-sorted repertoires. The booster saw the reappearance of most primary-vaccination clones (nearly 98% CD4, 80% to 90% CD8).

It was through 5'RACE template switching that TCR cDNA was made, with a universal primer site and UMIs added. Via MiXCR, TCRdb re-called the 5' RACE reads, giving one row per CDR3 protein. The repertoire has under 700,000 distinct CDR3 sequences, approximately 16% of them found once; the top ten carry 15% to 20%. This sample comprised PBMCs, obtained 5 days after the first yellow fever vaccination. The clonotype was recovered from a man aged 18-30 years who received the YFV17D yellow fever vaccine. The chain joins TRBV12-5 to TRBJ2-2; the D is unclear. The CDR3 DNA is TGTGCTAGTGGTTTGGCTCAGTGGCCCGGGGAGCTGTTTTTT. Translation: CASGLAQWPGELFF.